This TCR beta chain was profiled in a study of Ad26.COV2.S vaccination and SARS-CoV-2 variants (dated by TCRdb to the early 2020s). In the study overall: Donors in the vaccine arm were drawn from COV1001, a phase I-IIa trial of Ad26.COV2.S in healthy adults that was multicentre, randomized, double-blind and placebo-controlled. Ad26.COV2.S was given intramuscularly at 5x10^10 or 1x10^11 viral particles, as a single shot or as two shots 56 days apart. The specificity and breadth of SARS-CoV-2-reactive T cell receptors after Ad26.COV2.S vaccination were assessed by TCRbeta repertoire sequencing. The TCR-sequenced set comprised roughly 30 samples: about 19 Ad26.COV2.S vaccine recipients, 5 placebo recipients and 8 SARS-CoV-2 convalescent individuals. Trial participants were randomized into five groups of five, in which low-dose or high-dose Ad26.COV2.S was given once or twice, or placebo was given on both occasions. Investigators did not know the trial group allocation while performing experiments and assessing outcomes. What the work shows at the level of the full study, not this receptor alone: It was noted by the authors that total T cell responses may have been underestimated by the TCR breadth and depth analyses. Vaccine and placebo recipients had comparable non-spike TCR breadth, which fits with the vaccine containing only spike. Spike-specific TCR breadth was higher in Ad26.COV2.S recipients than in placebo recipients (P = 0.0014). Substantial breadth of spike-specific CD8+ and CD4+ T cell responses was reported after vaccination. The study was not powered for comparison of responses between vaccine doses or regimens.

The immunoSEQ Assay was the method used to sequence TCRbeta CDR3 regions. After extraction, genomic DNA underwent amplification by bias-controlled multiplex PCR, followed by high-throughput sequencing. The study's processing was this. To quantify the absolute abundance of each unique TCRbeta CDR3 region, sequences were collapsed and filtered. T cell fraction was estimated by normalization of TCRbeta template counts to usable DNA, with usable DNA being measured through amplification of reference genes present in all nucleated cells. Repertoire TCRs were annotated as SARS-CoV-2-specific when V gene, CDR3 amino acid sequence and J gene were exactly matched to a known reactive TCR set. The reference SARS-CoV-2 TCR set was obtained from MIRA and was filtered for enrichment in COVID-19-positive ImmuneCODE repertoires, whereby public or cross-reactive TCRs were removed. Using the MIRA antigens, annotated TCRs were further analysed by specific ORF or by position within an ORF. Depth was the summed frequency of annotated unique rearrangements, while breadth was defined as annotated unique rearrangements over total unique productive rearrangements. Two-sided Wilcoxon rank-sum tests were applied when comparing TCR breadth between groups. The immuneACCESS repertoire file appears here via TCRdb, limited to in-frame rearrangements. These files lack a portion of the clones; in checked studies, under half of the deficit traces to unresolved V genes, and the cause of the others is not known. V and J calls plus clone size are reproduced from that table; the DNA served to infer D and trimming. The sample table holds hundreds of thousands of clones, of which around 90% were seen once. About 1.5% of the sample is in the top ten clones.

Per the publication, the treatment or condition label means: 15 to 20 received Ad26.COV2.S at low or high dose, single or two shots; about 5 received placebo; per-sample allocation not given. Repertoires of vaccine and placebo recipients were sequenced from samples taken on day 63 after the first injection. Between 29 July and 7 August 2020, Cohort 1b enrolled 25 adults aged 18-55 years at one site in Boston, USA. Ad26.COV2.S was a replication-incompetent adenovirus type 26 vector expressing a prefusion-stabilized SARS-CoV-2 spike protein from the original Wuhan strain. Taken from cysteine to phenylalanine, the CDR3 has 16 residues. The retained sequence is limited to the CDR3, 48 bases, with the frame set at the first base. The trim is 2 bases for V and 5 bases for J, with a gap of 18 bases between the germline ends. The germline V gene encodes CDR1 LNHDA and CDR2 SQIVND (reference sequence). As regards this clone: This receptor's antigen is unknown. Base qualities are not provided; no much larger clone lies one nucleotide away.

The sequence was collected from a person aged 18 to 65 who received the Ad26.COV2.S COVID-19 vaccine or a placebo. Sequencing was performed on peripheral blood, taken in a trial of Ad26.COV2.S vaccine versus placebo. Rearrangement joined TRBV19 to TRBJ2-5; the D gene is perhaps TRBD2, from 6 matching bases. Here the CDR3 is given as CASSISLAERRETQYF. In nucleotides, the sequence is TGTGCCAGTAGTATAAGTTTAGCGGAGAGGAGGGAGACCCAGTACTTC.